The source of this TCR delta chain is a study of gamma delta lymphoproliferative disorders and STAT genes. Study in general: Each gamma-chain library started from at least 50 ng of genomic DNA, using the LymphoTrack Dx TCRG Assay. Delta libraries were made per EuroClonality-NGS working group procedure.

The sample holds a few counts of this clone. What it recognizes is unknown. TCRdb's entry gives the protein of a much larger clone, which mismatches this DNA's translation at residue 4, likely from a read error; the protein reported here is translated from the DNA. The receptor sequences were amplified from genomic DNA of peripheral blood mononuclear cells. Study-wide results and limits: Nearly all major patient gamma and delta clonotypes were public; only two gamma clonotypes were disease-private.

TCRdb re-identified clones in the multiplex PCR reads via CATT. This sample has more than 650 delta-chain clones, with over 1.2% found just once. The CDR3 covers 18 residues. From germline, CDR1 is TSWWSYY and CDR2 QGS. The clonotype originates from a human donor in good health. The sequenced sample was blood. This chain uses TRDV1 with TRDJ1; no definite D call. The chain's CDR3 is CALRDPTPPFLKSDKLIF. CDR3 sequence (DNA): TGTGCTCTTAGGGACCCAACTCCCCCATTTTTAAAATCCGATAAACTCATCTTT.